Below, 6 T cell receptor beta chains from the same sample are listed, as sequenced in a study of CD8 T cells in ankylosing spondylitis. One entry per CDR3 protein results from TCRdb running MiXCR on the 5' RACE reads. Found here are 150,000 to 250,000 distinct CDR3 sequences, 13% of them singletons; the top ten hold approximately 16%. Sequenced sample: blood, either unsorted or a sorted T cell fraction (not recorded which). These receptor sequences come from a male donor with ankylosing spondylitis or in good health (not recorded which).

V usage is TRBV4-2 and J usage is TRBJ2-1, with D tentatively TRBD2 (6 bases). Trimming took off 0 bases at V and 0 bases at J, with 12 bases between the two ends. The CDR3 loop spans 17 amino acids. Germline V gives CDR1 LGHNA, CDR2 YNFKEQ. DNA for the CDR3: TGTGCCAGCAGCCAAGATTTGGGGGGTAGCTCCTACAATGAGCAGTTCTTC. The encoded protein is CASSQDLGGSSYNEQFF.

This clonotype was seen only a few times. V gene TRBV3-1 combines with J gene TRBJ2-1; the D gene is possibly TRBD1 (5 bases). Trimming took 4 bases from V and 4 from J, leaving 17 bases between them. The V gene's germline CDR1 is LGHDT and CDR2 YNNKEL (reference sequence). The CDR3 runs to 16 residues. The CDR3 nucleotides are TGTGCCAGCAGCCCTGAGAGGACAATAGGGTACAATGAGCAGTTCTTC. This gives the protein CASSPERTIGYNEQFF.

The rearrangement uses TRBV2 and TRBJ2-1; 9 bases agree with TRBD2. Germline assignment: CDR1 SNHLY and CDR2 FYNNEI. With 3 bases clipped from V and 8 bases from J, the junction kept 5 bases outside the gene matches. This CDR3 region has 14 residues. The CDR3, as DNA: TGTGCCAGCAGTGACGGGACTAGCTGGGATGAGCAGTTCTTC. Residues: CASSDGTSWDEQFF.

This clonotype was recorded at least ten times. The V and J genes are TRBV4-2 and TRBJ1-1; TRBD1 agrees at 7 bases. The ends lost 3 bases at V and 0 bases at J; junction bases unmatched: 4. The CDR3 runs 15 residues. The germline CDR1 and CDR2 sequences are LGHNA and YNFKEQ. The CDR3 loop reads CASSHATGMNTEAFF. The DNA of the CDR3 is TGTGCCAGCAGCCACGCGACAGGGATGAACACTGAAGCTTTCTTT.

The rearrangement uses TRBV29-1 and TRBJ1-2; 7 bases fit TRBD1. The CDR3 spans 12 residues. Germline CDR1 is SQVTM and CDR2 is ANQGSEA. Unmatched junction bases numbered 8, after V lost 8 bases and J lost 5 bases. As DNA, the CDR3 is TGCAGCTCTATGGAGGGGGCGTATGGCTACACCTTC. Its translation is CSSMEGAYGYTF.

CDR3 nucleotides: TGTGCCAGCAGCTTAGAACTCGGGGCTCGTCAGCCCCAGCATTTT. Its translation is CASSLELGARQPQHF. V and J are TRBV7-6 and TRBJ1-5, with a weak D call TRBD1 (5 bases). The CDR3 runs 15 residues. The V gene lost 1 base and the J gene lost 6 bases, with 13 bases spanning the gap. Germline V gives CDR1 SGHVS, CDR2 FNYEAQ. Full variable domain (outside the CDR3, taken from reference TRBV7-6 and TRBJ1-5): GAGVSQSPRYKVTKRGQDVALRCDPISGHVSLYWYRQALGQGPEFLTYFNYEAQQDKSGLPNDRFSAERPEGSISTLTIQRTEQRDSAMYRCASSLELGARQPQHFGDGTRLSIL.